This entry concerns a single T cell receptor beta chain. The germline gives CDR1 LGHDT, CDR2 YNNKEL (reference sequence). The CDR3 spans 15 residues. V was shortened by 2 bases and J by 4 bases, with 14 bases between the two germline ends. These data originate in a study of blood T cells in healthy people across ages. Then a second PCR, running roughly 7 to 11 cycles, was carried out with a sample-barcoded 5' primer and a J-beta primer mix. TCRdb redid the calling of the 5' RACE reads with MiXCR, one entry per CDR3 protein. This sample has 870,000 or so distinct CDR3 sequences, with 25% to 35% found just once.

This chain uses TRBV3-1 with TRBJ1-1, with a weak D call TRBD1 (5 bases). This receptor was taken from an elderly woman in good health. The sample was blood. In DNA form, the CDR3 reads TGTGCCAGCAGCCAACCCGGGGCCGGGGCCACTGAAGCTTTCTTT. Translated, it gives CASSQPGAGATEAFF.